This T cell receptor beta chain emerged from a study of identical twins (dated by TCRdb to 2015 to 2016). At the level of the whole study: TCR alpha and beta repertoires from monozygotic twins, unrelated adults of various ages and cord blood were deep-sequenced to test whether fetal clonotypes persist. Replicate twin experiments were performed at different times using different library preparation protocols to rule out contamination.

The germline V gene sets CDR1 to SGHDN and CDR2 to FVKESK. V and J lose 1 base and 0 bases, and a span of 12 bases separates them. Reading from cysteine to phenylalanine, the CDR3 counts 16 amino acids. The DNA shown is the 48-base CDR3, in frame from base 1. Results and caveats for the whole study, not just this receptor: In monozygotic twins, out-of-frame TCR alpha sharing was systematically underestimated by recombination models, although the models agreed with sharing between unrelated individuals. In beta out-of-frame sequences, excess twin sharing was weaker, because having fewer shared sequences lowered the signal-to-noise ratio. Because the same donors could not be followed over many years, the conclusions relied on cross-sectional statistical analysis. Fewer insertions were carried by abundant cord blood beta clonotypes, a similar but weaker trend appeared in young adult naive repertoires, and no such trend appeared in memory repertoires. Zero-insertion analyses could be partly confounded by invariant T cells such as MAIT and iNKT, although diverse VJ usage argued against such confounding for most clonotypes. Compared with coincidental sharing between unrelated individuals, out-of-frame TCR alpha sequences shared between twins had an excess of sequences with low generation probability.

The library was made by 5' RACE. Sequencing instrument: Illumina HiSeq 2000. Template switching introduced a universal primer binding site; the final cDNA contained a unique molecular identifier, enabling accurate counting of TCR cDNA molecules. Specific primers in the conserved constant-segment region were used to synthesize first-strand cDNA for TCR alpha and beta chains. To control for contamination, each cDNA library was double barcoded with a SMART-Mk sample barcode plus Illumina barcodes. TruSeq adapter sequences along with Illumina sample barcodes were introduced in two successive PCR steps. Sequencing of the TCR alpha and beta cDNA libraries was done on the Illumina HiSeq platform using custom primers. Turning to the authors' computational methods: MiGEC was used to process raw reads and extract unique molecular identifiers, and MiXCR was used to find CDR3 positions. Recombination models were inferred per individual with the repgenHMM and IGoR tools using an EM algorithm. Shared clonotypes were analyzed with the tcR package in R, and sharing was normalized by the product of cloneset sizes. To study raw recombination free of thymic and clonal selection effects, out-of-frame nonproductive sequences were analyzed. TCRdb handled the public reads itself, with Q25 trimming in fastp and clone calling in MiXCR, and kept productive beta chains. Merged by CDR3 protein, the rows form single entries marked with the most common genes and DNA. The V and J calls here are based on TCRdb, not the publication. For this sample the table gives about 920,000 distinct CDR3 sequences, of which approximately 13% were detected only once. The biggest ten clones account for around 1.6% of the sample.

A word on this clonotype: The clone's antigen remains unknown. Base qualities are not provided; no much larger clone lies one nucleotide away.

Only healthy Caucasian donors were included. The twin cohort comprised three pairs of female monozygotic twins, all aged roughly 18 to 30 years. The RNA used for TCR libraries was isolated from peripheral blood mononuclear cells. A further study also used this sample, focusing on yellow fever vaccine responses in identical twins. From the second report: According to the authors, in identical twins the way T cells responded to vaccination appeared partly convergent and partly personalized. In identical twins, the study followed T cell clones that responded to the vaccine with precision.

The clonotype comes from a woman between 18 and 29 years old in good health. Sample: PBMCs. The chain joins TRBV14 to TRBJ2-5; no D segment can be confidently identified. CDR3 reads: CASSQGAGTYQETQYF. The sequenced DNA: TGTGCCAGCAGCCAAGGTGCCGGAACGTACCAAGAGACCCAGTACTTC.